This TCR beta chain came from a study of cytomegalovirus exposure and HLA in healthy donors. Researchers ran the PCR with 60 Vbeta and 13 Jbeta primers. Produced via immunoSEQ multiplex PCR; TCRdb's table is partial and in-frame only. The sample yields 65,000 to 95,000 clones, around 77% seen once. V gave up 5 bases and J gave up 1 base; unmatched junction bases: 1. The CDR3 length is 14 residues. Germline V lookup: CDR1 MNHNY, CDR2 SVGAGI (reference sequence). This chain connects TRBV6-6 to TRBJ2-1; 8 bases map to TRBD2. The TCR sequence derives from a man aged 45-60 years in good health and CMV-seronegative. Specimen: PBMCs. As DNA, the CDR3 is TGTGCCAGCAGTCTAGCGGGTTCCTACAATGAGCAGTTCTTC. This gives the protein CASSLAGSYNEQFF.